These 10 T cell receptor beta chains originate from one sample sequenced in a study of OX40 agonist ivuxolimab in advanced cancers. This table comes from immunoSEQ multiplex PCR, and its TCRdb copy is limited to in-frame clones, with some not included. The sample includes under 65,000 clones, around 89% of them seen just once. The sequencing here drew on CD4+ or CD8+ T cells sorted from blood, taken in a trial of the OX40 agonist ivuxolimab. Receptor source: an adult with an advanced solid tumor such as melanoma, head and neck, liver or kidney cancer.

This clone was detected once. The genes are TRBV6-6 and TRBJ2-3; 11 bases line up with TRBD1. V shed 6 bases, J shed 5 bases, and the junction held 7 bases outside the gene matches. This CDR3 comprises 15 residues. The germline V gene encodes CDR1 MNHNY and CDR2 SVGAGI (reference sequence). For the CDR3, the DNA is TGTGCCAGCAGCCCCGGACAGGGGGCCGTAGATACGCAGTATTTT. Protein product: CASSPGQGAVDTQYF.

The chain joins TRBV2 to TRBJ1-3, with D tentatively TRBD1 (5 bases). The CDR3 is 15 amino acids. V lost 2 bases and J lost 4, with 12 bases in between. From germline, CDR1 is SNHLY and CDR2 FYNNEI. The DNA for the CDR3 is TGTGCCAGCAGTGAATTGCGGACACAGGGAAACACCATATATTTT. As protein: CASSELRTQGNTIYF.

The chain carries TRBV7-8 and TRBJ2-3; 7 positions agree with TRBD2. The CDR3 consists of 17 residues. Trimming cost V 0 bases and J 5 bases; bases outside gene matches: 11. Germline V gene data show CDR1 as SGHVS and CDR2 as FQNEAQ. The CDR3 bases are TGTGCCAGCAGCTTAGCGCACCCTAGCGGTTCCGGAGATACGCAGTATTTT. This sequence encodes CASSLAHPSGSGDTQYF. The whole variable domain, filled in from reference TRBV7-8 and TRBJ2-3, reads GAGVSQSPRYKVAKRGQDVALRCDPISGHVSLFWYQQALGQGPEFLTYFQNEAQLDKSGLPSDRFFAERPEGSVSTLKIQRTQQEDSAVYLCASSLAHPSGSGDTQYFGPGTRLTVL.

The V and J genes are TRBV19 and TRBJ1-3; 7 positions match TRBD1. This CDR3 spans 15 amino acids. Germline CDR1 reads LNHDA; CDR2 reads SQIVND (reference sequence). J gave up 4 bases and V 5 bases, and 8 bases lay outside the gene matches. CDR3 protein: CASSEQGFTGNTIYF. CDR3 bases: TGTGCCAGTAGTGAACAGGGGTTTACCGGAAACACCATATATTTT.

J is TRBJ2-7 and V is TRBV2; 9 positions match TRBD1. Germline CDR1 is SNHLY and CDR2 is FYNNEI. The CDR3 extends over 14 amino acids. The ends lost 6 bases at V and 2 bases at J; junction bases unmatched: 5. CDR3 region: CASRRTGVPYEQYF. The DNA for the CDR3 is TGTGCCAGCAGACGGACAGGGGTACCCTACGAGCAGTACTTC.

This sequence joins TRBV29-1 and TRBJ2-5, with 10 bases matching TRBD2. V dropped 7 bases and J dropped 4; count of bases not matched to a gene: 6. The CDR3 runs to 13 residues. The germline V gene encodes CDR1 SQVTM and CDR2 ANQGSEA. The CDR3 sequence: CSALAGASETQYF. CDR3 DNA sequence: TGCAGCGCCCTAGCGGGGGCATCAGAGACCCAGTACTTC. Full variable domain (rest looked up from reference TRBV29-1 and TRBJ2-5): SAVISQKPSRDICQRGTSLTIQCQVDSQVTMMFWYRQQPGQSLTLIATANQGSEATYESGFVIDKFPISRPNLTFSTLTVSNMSPEDSSIYLCSALAGASETQYFGPGTRLLVL.

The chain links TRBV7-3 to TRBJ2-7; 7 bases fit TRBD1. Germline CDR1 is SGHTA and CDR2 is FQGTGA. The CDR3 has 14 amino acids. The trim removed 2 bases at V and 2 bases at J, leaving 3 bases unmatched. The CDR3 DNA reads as TGTGCCAGCAGCTTAGGGACAGACCCCTACGAGCAGTACTTC. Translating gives CASSLGTDPYEQYF.

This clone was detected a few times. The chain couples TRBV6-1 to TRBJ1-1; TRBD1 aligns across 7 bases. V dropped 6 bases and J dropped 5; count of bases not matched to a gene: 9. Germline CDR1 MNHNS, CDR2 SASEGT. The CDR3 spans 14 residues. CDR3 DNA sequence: TGTGCCAGCAGATCAGACAGGGCGGGGACTGAAGCTTTCTTT. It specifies CASRSDRAGTEAFF.

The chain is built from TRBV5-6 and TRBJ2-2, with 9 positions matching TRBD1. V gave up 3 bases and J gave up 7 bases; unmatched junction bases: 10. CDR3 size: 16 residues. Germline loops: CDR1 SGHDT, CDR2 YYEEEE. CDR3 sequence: CASSSPWGQGFGELFF. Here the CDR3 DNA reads TGTGCCAGCAGCTCTCCTTGGGGACAGGGATTCGGGGAGCTGTTTTTT. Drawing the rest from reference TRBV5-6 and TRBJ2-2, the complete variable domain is DAGVTQSPTHLIKTRGQQVTLRCSPKSGHDTVSWYQQALGQGPQFIFQYYEEEERQRGNFPDRFSGHQFPNYSSELNVNALLLGDSALYLCASSSPWGQGFGELFFGEGSRLTVL.

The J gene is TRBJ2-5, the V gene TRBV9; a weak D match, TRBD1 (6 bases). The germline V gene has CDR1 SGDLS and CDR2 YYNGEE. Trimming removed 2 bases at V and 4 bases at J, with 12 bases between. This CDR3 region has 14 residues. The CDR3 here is CASSVLQGSETQYF. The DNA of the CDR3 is TGTGCCAGCAGCGTCCTTCAGGGGTCAGAGACCCAGTACTTC.